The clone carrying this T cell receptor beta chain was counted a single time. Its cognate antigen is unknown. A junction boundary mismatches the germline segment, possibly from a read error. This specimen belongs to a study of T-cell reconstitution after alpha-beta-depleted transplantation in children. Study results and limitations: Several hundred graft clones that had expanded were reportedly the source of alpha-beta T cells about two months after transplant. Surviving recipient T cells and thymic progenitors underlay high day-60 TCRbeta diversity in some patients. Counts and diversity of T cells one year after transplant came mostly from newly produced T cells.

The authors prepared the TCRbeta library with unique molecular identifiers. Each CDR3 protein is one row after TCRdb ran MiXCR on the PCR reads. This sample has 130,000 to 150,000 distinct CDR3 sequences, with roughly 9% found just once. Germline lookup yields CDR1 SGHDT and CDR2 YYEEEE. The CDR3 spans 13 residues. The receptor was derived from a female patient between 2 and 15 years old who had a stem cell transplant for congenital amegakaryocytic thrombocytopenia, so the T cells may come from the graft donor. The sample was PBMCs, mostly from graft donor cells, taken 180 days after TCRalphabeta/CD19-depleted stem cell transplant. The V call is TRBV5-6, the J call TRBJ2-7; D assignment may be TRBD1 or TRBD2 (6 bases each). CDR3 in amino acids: CAISPGGPYEQYF. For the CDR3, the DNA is TGTGCCATCAGCCCCGGGGGCCCCTACGAGCAGTACTTC. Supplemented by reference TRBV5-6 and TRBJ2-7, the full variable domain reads DAGVTQSPTHLIKTRGQQVTLRCSPKSGHDTVSWYQQALGQGPQFIFQYYEEEERQRGNFPDRFSGHQFPNYSSELNVNALLLGDSALYLCAISPGGPYEQYFGPGTRLTVT.